Sequencing of this T cell receptor beta chain was carried out in a study of early T cells in non-severe SARS-CoV-2 infection. About the study: Sequencing of bulk RNA from unsorted whole blood was done, without chain pairing.

In the case of this clonotype: What it binds is not known.

General study results and limits: VDJdb-based annotation leaned toward anti-spike CD8 responses and missed private and CD4 specificities.

cDNA molecules, individually, were tagged with unique molecular identifiers. TCRdb re-analysed the 5' RACE reads in MiXCR, keeping a single row per CDR3 protein. Of tens of thousands of distinct CDR3 sequences in the sample, 6.5% to 7.5% were seen once. The CDR3 is 12 amino acids. V was cut by 6 bases and J by 10 bases, with 14 bases left in between. Germline CDR1 is MDHEN and CDR2 is SYDVKM. The chain recombines TRBV28 with TRBJ2-3, with D perhaps being TRBD1 or TRBD2 (5 bases each). The clonotype comes from an adult who was a healthcare worker with PCR-confirmed SARS-CoV-2 infection or an uninfected control (not recorded which). The sequences come from whole blood, collected at baseline. Written as DNA, the CDR3 is TGTGCCAGCAGCCGTACCGGGACGGCGCAGTATTTT. This encodes CASSRTGTAQYF.